The table lists the clone carrying this T cell receptor (beta chain) with many counts. The antigen is not known. This sample was included in a study of regulatory T cells in long-lasting Graves disease. Study at large: Antithyroid drug intake by newly diagnosed Graves' patients had lasted under 3 months. General observations from the study: Possibly, accuracy suffered from the small sample size. Patients with persistent Graves' had lower TCR diversity than newly diagnosed patients.

Time point given: newly diagnosed GD, antithyroid drugs for less than 3 months. Generation of the TCR library employed RNA extracted from PBMCs. Building the TCR beta libraries relied on iRepertoire HTBI primers, and CDR3 regions underwent Arm-PCR. MiXCR was run by TCRdb on the multiplex PCR reads, yielding one entry per CDR3 protein. The sample includes around 500,000 distinct CDR3 sequences, approximately 12% of them seen just once. V shed 4 bases and J shed 4 bases, with 13 bases lying between them. CDR1 is SGHTA, CDR2 FQGNSA, per germline. CDR3 length: 14 amino acids. This sample also belongs to another study, concerning T cells in Graves' hyperthyroidism and ophthalmopathy.

The chain joins TRBV7-2 to TRBJ1-2; D not resolved. This sequence was found in a man aged 30 to 39 with Graves disease. This material consisted of peripheral blood mononuclear cells (PBMCs), taken at new diagnosis, from a patient treated with antithyroid drugs. The CDR3 here is CASSSLAVVYGYTF. As DNA, the CDR3 is TGTGCCAGCAGCTCCTTAGCCGTGGTCTATGGCTACACCTTC.